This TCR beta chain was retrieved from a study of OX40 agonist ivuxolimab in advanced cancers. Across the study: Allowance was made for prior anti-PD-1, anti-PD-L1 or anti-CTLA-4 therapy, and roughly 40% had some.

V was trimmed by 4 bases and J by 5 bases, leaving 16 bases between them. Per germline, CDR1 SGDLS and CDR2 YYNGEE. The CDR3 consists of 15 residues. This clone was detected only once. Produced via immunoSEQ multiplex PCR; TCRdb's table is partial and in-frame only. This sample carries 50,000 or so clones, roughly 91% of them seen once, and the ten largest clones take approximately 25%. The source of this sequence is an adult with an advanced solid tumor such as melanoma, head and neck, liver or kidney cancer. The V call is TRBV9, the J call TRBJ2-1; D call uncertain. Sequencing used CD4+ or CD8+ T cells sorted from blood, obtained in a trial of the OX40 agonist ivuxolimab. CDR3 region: CASSPHHLLDNEQFF. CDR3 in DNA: TGTGCCAGCAGCCCCCATCACCTACTCGACAATGAGCAGTTCTTC.